This TCR beta chain stems from a study of PD-L1 blockade in urothelial cancer. Across the whole study: Patients' prior chemotherapy regimens numbered 0 to 3. Blood yielded a median of approximately 140,000 T cells per sample.

The protocol was immunoSEQ multiplex PCR, while the TCRdb copy is restricted to in-frame clones and leaves out a portion. The data contain 130,000 or so clones, around 85% of them singletons. In the case of this clone: Antigen specificity is unknown.

The time point denotes: pretreatment peripheral blood. Pretreatment sampling and on-treatment sampling together yielded between 1 and 8 samples for each patient. CDR1 and CDR2 from the germline V gene are SGHRS and YFSETQ. This CDR3 has 16 residues. Trimming took 6 bases from V and 4 from J; bases not matched to a gene: 10. Study results and caveats: Below-median pretreatment blood TCR clonality was a predictor of better survival.

This chain uses TRBV5-1 with TRBJ1-1; 12 bases map to TRBD1. The sequenced sample was PBMCs, obtained around atezolizumab (anti-PD-L1) treatment. The receptor's source is a man aged 50 to 60 with urothelial cancer. CDR3 DNA sequence: TGCGCCAGCATTGGGGGGACAGGGGGCGCGTTCACTGAAGCTTTCTTT. Residues: CASIGGTGGAFTEAFF.